Below, one T cell receptor beta chain is given with its context. Antigen unknown. TCRdb's table, derived via immunoSEQ multiplex PCR, lists solely in-frame clones and lacks some. The sample contains fewer than 55,000 clones, approximately 89% of which appear only once. The nonmyeloablative bone marrow transplants came from related graft donors, with transient mixed chimerism. The CDR3 extends over 15 amino acids. The germline gives CDR1 MDHEN, CDR2 SYDVKM. The V end was cut by 6 bases, the J end by 3 bases, with 18 bases between. This sample was taken from a study of Tregs in tolerant kidney transplant recipients. Study-wide results and caveats: Biological reproducibility was not directly addressed, but technical replication error appeared minimal. Tregs expanded with activated donor B cells seemed most donor-specific. Tolerant patients' donor-specific Tregs expanded beyond overall Tregs, suggesting antigen-driven growth. Nucleotide sequences could not be compared across some patients' samples due to primer changes.

The sequence was obtained from a human patient who received a combined kidney and bone marrow transplant. Some T cells may be transferred from the graft donor. The source was CD8+ T cells from blood (PBMCs), collected 12 months after the transplant. The chain has TRBV28 and TRBJ2-7, with unresolved D. In nucleotides, the CDR3 is TGTGCCAGCAGCTTCGGCAACTCACGGGTCTACGAGCAGTACTTC. It is translated as CASSFGNSRVYEQYF.